This T cell receptor (beta chain) came from a study of Ad26.COV2.S vaccination and SARS-CoV-2 variants. Study in general: The vaccine Ad26.COV2.S was put into the muscle once, or twice with 56 days between. Whole-study results and caveats: Spike-specific TCR breadth was greater in vaccine than placebo recipients.

Losses at the gene ends were 2 bases for V and 5 bases for J; bases not matched to a gene: 3. Per germline, CDR1 SEHNR and CDR2 FQNEAQ (reference sequence). The CDR3 is 14 residues long. Sample treatment: roughly 20 received Ad26.COV2.S at low or high dose, single or two shots; roughly five received placebo; per-sample allocation not given. Collection of samples fell on day 63 after the first vaccine or placebo injection. Vaccine was an Ad26 vector expressing Wuhan-strain SARS-CoV-2 spike. Notes on this clone: Its antigen remains unidentified.

Assay: immunoSEQ multiplex PCR; the TCRdb copy retains only in-frame clones and omits some. The sample consists of 200,000 to 250,000 clones, roughly 90% of them appearing once. This chain uses TRBV7-9 with TRBJ2-7; 10 bases line up with TRBD1. The receptor comes from a person aged 18 to 59 who received the Ad26.COV2.S COVID-19 vaccine or a placebo. The sample was peripheral blood, taken in a trial of Ad26.COV2.S vaccine versus placebo. The CDR3: CASSLWDRGHEQYF. The CDR3 DNA follows: TGTGCCAGCAGCTTATGGGACAGGGGTCACGAGCAGTACTTC.